This TCR beta chain was observed in a study of control samples from healthy donors and cancer patients. The CDR3 covers 15 residues. Germline assignment: CDR1 LNHNV and CDR2 YYDKDF (reference sequence). Trimming took 0 bases from V and 0 from J, leaving 6 bases between them. The method was immunoSEQ multiplex PCR; TCRdb's version includes in-frame clones alone and lacks a portion of them. Of about 42,000 clones in the sample, less than 90% were seen once. This sequence was found in a man aged 60 to 75 in good health. The sample taken for sequencing was blood. The chain carries TRBV15 and TRBJ1-5; D ambiguous. CDR3 DNA: TGTGCCACCAGCAGAGATCTGGGTAGCAATCAGCCCCAGCATTTT. It specifies CATSRDLGSNQPQHF.